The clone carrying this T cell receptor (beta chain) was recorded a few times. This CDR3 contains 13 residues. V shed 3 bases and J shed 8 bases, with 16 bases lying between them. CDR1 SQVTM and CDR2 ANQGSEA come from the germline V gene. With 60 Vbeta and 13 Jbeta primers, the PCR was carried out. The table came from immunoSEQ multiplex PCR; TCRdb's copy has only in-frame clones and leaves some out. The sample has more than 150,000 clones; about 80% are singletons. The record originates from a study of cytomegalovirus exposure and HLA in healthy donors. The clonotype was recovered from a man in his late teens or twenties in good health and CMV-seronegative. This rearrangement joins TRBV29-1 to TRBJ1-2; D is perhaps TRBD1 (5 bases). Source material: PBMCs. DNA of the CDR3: TGCAGCGTTGACGGGCAGGGAATGGGGGGCTACACCTTC. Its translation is CSVDGQGMGGYTF.